This T cell receptor (beta chain) was identified during a study of blood T cell repertoires in COVID-19. Study-level background: There were acute and convalescent COVID-19 samples, and they came from the United States, Italy and Spain.

Original handling: Estimation of nucleated cell counts was performed using reference gene primer amplification. Assay used: immunoSEQ multiplex PCR; TCRdb lists only in-frame clones, some missing. V and J calls and clone size come straight from that table; D and trimming were deduced from the DNA. The sample carries about 210,000 clones, around nine tenths recorded once. Trimming took off 4 bases at V and 7 bases at J, with 10 bases between the two ends. The CDR3 length is 12 residues. The germline gives CDR1 SNHLY, CDR2 FYNNEI. J is TRBJ1-2 and V is TRBV2; D uncertain. The receptor was isolated from a woman between 40 and 50 years old with acute or convalescent COVID-19. Sequenced input: peripheral blood. The CDR3 reads CASSVQTSGYTF. The CDR3 DNA reads as TGTGCCAGCAGTGTCCAAACTAGTGGCTACACCTTC.